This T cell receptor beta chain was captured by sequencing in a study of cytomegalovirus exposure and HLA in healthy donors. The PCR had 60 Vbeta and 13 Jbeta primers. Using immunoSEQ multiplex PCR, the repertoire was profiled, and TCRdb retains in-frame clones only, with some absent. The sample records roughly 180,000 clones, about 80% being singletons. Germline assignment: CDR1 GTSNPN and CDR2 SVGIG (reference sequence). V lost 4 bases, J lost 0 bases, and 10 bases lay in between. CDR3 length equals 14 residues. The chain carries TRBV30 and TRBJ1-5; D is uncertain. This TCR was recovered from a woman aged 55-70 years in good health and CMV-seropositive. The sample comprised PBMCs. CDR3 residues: CAWTPGVSNQPQHF. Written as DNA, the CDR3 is TGTGCCTGGACCCCCGGGGTTAGCAATCAGCCCCAGCATTTT.